These 27 T cell receptor beta chains originate from one sample sequenced in a study of shared clonotypes between healthy human individuals. TCRdb keeps only in-frame clones here, not all; method: immunoSEQ multiplex PCR. The sample holds roughly 2.6 million clones, around 94% seen once. Sequenced: naive CD4+ T cells sorted from blood. This sample's subset: CD45RA+ positively selected. These TCRs come from a man younger than 30 in good health.

V and J are TRBV29-1 and TRBJ2-7; 7 bases are shared with TRBD1. CDR1 and CDR2 (germline): SQVTM, ANQGSEA. J was trimmed by 4 bases and V by 7 bases; bases with no gene match: 10. There are 13 residues in the CDR3. The CDR3 DNA follows: TGCAGCGCCCGCTCAGCAGGGGGATACGAGCAGTACTTC. It is translated as CSARSAGGYEQYF.

V and J are TRBV15 and TRBJ2-5, with TRBD2 matching over 7 bases. Germline loops: CDR1 LNHNV, CDR2 YYDKDF (reference sequence). The junction had 9 bases not matched to a gene; V was cut back by 3 bases and J by 2 bases. CDR3 length equals 16 residues. CDR3 sequence reads: CATSRSPGRGQETQYF. DNA of the CDR3: TGTGCCACCAGCAGGTCTCCCGGGCGGGGGCAAGAGACCCAGTACTTC.

This sequence joins TRBV6-5 and TRBJ1-1, with TRBD1 as a possible D gene (6 bases). Germline-derived CDR1 and CDR2 are MNHEY and SVGAGI. V shed 7 bases and J shed 6 bases, with 18 bases lying between them. CDR3 length: 14 residues. In DNA, the CDR3 is TGTGCCAGCACGGCCGACAGGAGGGCTCCTGAAGCTTTCTTT. Protein: CASTADRRAPEAFF.

V and J are TRBV5-4 and TRBJ1-3; the D is unclear. CDR3 length: 15 residues. V lost 0 bases, J lost 2 bases, and 9 bases lay in between. The V gene's germline CDR1 is SGHNT and CDR2 YYREEE (reference sequence). CDR3 in DNA: TGTGCCAGCAGCTTGGATTTCGCCACTGGAAACACCATATATTTT. Translated, it gives CASSLDFATGNTIYF.

V usage is TRBV21-1 and J usage is TRBJ1-5. TRBV21-1 is reported as a pseudogene. The length of the CDR3 is 14 residues. This chain's CDR3 is CASSKQPGGQPQHF. The DNA of the CDR3 is TGTGCCAGCAGCAAACAACCAGGAGGTCAGCCCCAGCATTTT.

The chain uses TRBV5-4 and TRBJ1-6, with D possibly being TRBD1 (5 bases). This CDR3 contains 15 residues. Trimming removed 4 bases at V and 9 bases at J, with 17 bases between. Germline loops: CDR1 SGHNT, CDR2 YYREEE (reference sequence). CDR3 sequence: CASSPAGGVGSPLHF. The CDR3 DNA reads as TGTGCCAGCAGCCCCGCGGGGGGGGTGGGTTCACCCCTCCACTTT.

This chain joins TRBV6-6 and TRBJ1-2; D not resolved. The V end lost 5 bases, the J end lost 5 bases, and 12 bases lay between the germline ends. The germline V gene has CDR1 MNHNY and CDR2 SVGAGI (reference sequence). The CDR3 covers 13 residues. CDR3 protein: CASSPDGPYGYTF. The CDR3 nucleotides read TGTGCCAGCAGTCCCGACGGCCCATATGGCTACACCTTC.

The rearrangement joins TRBV14 to TRBJ2-7; 8 nucleotides match TRBD1. CDR1 and CDR2 (germline): SGHDN, FVKESK. The CDR3 extends over 15 amino acids. Unmatched junction bases numbered 4, after V lost 1 base and J lost 2 bases. The CDR3 spells CASSQGQGITYEQYF. Written as DNA, the CDR3 is TGTGCCAGCAGCCAAGGACAGGGGATTACCTACGAGCAGTACTTC.

The chain has TRBV10-3 and TRBJ1-3; 8 bases line up with TRBD1. The CDR3 length is 15 residues. Germline CDR1 reads ENHRY; CDR2 reads SYGVKD. After removal of 0 bases from V and 3 bases from J, the junction contained 1 base not matched to a gene. CDR3 DNA: TGTGCCATCAGTGAGTCCAGGGGGCGTGGAAACACCATATATTTT. Translated: CAISESRGRGNTIYF.

Notes on this clone: The junction departs from the called germline gene at one end, perhaps through a read error. The rearrangement joins TRBV27 to TRBJ1-6; D is undetermined. The CDR3 extends over 17 amino acids. The germline V gene encodes CDR1 MNHEY and CDR2 SMNVEV (reference sequence). The CDR3 region is CASTLWAGSAARTPLHF. Here the CDR3 DNA reads TGTGCCAGCACTTTATGGGCTGGCTCGGCTGCTCGGACACCCCTCCACTTT.

V is TRBV6-6 and J is TRBJ1-1; 9 nucleotides line up with TRBD1. Trimming removed 7 bases from V and 5 bases from J; junction bases left unmatched: 8. The CDR3 has 14 amino acids. Per the germline V gene, CDR1 is MNHNY and CDR2 is SVGAGI (reference sequence). The CDR3 DNA sequence: TGTGCCAGCAACTCCTTGACAGGGGGAACTGAAGCTTTCTTT. It codes for CASNSLTGGTEAFF.

This clone was counted ten times or more. The chain has TRBV11-2 and TRBJ1-6; 7 bases agree with TRBD1. J was trimmed by 9 bases and V by 0 bases; bases with no gene match: 5. Germline lookup yields CDR1 SGHAT and CDR2 FQNNGV. The CDR3 length is 15 residues. CDR3 DNA: TGTGCCAGCAGCTTAGAGCGGCAGGGGGTTTCACCCCTCCACTTT. Its translation: CASSLERQGVSPLHF.

This clone was observed once. The V call is TRBV2, the J call TRBJ2-5; 14 bases are shared with TRBD2. V was clipped by 6 bases and J by 5 bases; unmatched bases: 2. Germline V gene lookup returns CDR1 SNHLY and CDR2 FYNNEI. The CDR3 is 14 amino acids. The CDR3 region is CASRGLAGAETQYF. CDR3 coding DNA: TGTGCCAGCAGGGGACTAGCGGGAGCGGAGACCCAGTACTTC.

This sequence joins TRBV9 and TRBJ2-4; weak D call: TRBD1 (5 bases). Deletions cut 5 bases from V and 8 bases from J, with 20 bases between. CDR1 is SGDLS and CDR2 is YYNGEE in the germline V gene. CDR3 length: 15 amino acids. This CDR3 is CASSKAGSMSDIQYF. The DNA of the CDR3 is TGTGCCAGCAGTAAGGCAGGGTCTATGTCCGACATTCAGTACTTC.

Notes on this clone: Other DNA sequences within the sample encode an identical CDR3. The V and J genes are TRBV9 and TRBJ1-6, with D possibly TRBD1 on 5 matching bases. V was clipped by 0 bases and J by 6 bases, with 7 bases between them. This CDR3 has 14 residues. Germline V gives CDR1 SGDLS, CDR2 YYNGEE. The CDR3 sequence: CASSVAGTNSPLHF. The CDR3 nucleotides are TGTGCCAGCAGCGTAGCCGGGACTAATTCACCCCTCCACTTT. The whole variable domain, remainder taken from reference TRBV9 and TRBJ1-6, is DSGVTQTPKHLITATGQRVTLRCSPRSGDLSVYWYQQSLDQGLQFLIQYYNGEERAKGNILERFSAQQFPDLHSELNLSSLELGDSALYFCASSVAGTNSPLHFGNGTRLTVT.

The chain links TRBV5-6 to TRBJ2-7; 9 nucleotides align to TRBD2. The trim removed 0 bases at V and 3 bases at J, leaving 4 bases unmatched. Germline CDR1 SGHDT, CDR2 YYEEEE. The CDR3 consists of 15 residues. CDR3 DNA sequence: TGTGCCAGCAGCTTGGTTGCGGGAGGGCTCTACGAGCAGTACTTC. The encoded protein is CASSLVAGGLYEQYF.

The gene calls are TRBV2 and TRBJ1-5, with 10 positions matching TRBD1. Germline V CDR1 and CDR2: SNHLY, FYNNEI. Trimming cost V 4 bases and J 5 bases; bases outside gene matches: 5. CDR3 length equals 15 residues. This CDR3 reads CASSGGQGRDQPQHF. The CDR3 bases are TGTGCCAGCAGTGGGGGACAGGGGCGCGATCAGCCCCAGCATTTT.

The chain combines TRBV30 with TRBJ2-7, with D perhaps matching TRBD1 (5 bases). The ends were cut back, 3 bases at V and 13 bases at J, with 16 bases in the middle. This CDR3 comprises 11 residues. Germline V gene data show CDR1 as GTSNPN and CDR2 as SVGIG (reference sequence). The CDR3 region is CAWSVGATGYF. CDR3 sequence (DNA): TGTGCCTGGAGCGTAGGAGCAACAGGTTACTTC.

Written as DNA, the CDR3 is TGTGCCAGCAGAGGGCTACAGGGGCCTGGCACTGAAGCTTTCTTT. It encodes CASRGLQGPGTEAFF. This chain connects TRBV27 to TRBJ1-1; 7 nucleotides align to TRBD1. This CDR3 is built from 15 residues. J gave up 4 bases and V 6 bases, and 11 bases lay outside the gene matches. CDR1 is MNHEY and CDR2 is SMNVEV in the germline V gene (reference sequence).

The chain is built from TRBV19 and TRBJ1-5; a weak D match, TRBD1 (5 bases). Trimming left V 4 bases short and J 2 bases short, with 12 bases between. The CDR3 is 15 amino acids. CDR1 LNHDA and CDR2 SQIVND come from the germline V gene (reference sequence). CDR3 amino acids: CASSNEGTGNQPQHF. The CDR3 bases are TGTGCCAGTAGTAACGAGGGGACGGGCAATCAGCCCCAGCATTTT. The full variable domain, rest sourced from reference TRBV19 and TRBJ1-5, is DGGITQSPKYLFRKEGQNVTLSCEQNLNHDAMYWYRQDPGQGLRLIYYSQIVNDFQKGDIAEGYSVSREKKESFPLTVTSAQKNPTAFYLCASSNEGTGNQPQHFGDGTRLSIL.

The chain recombines TRBV2 with TRBJ2-6; tentatively, D is TRBD2 (6 bases). V was pared by 2 bases and J by 8 bases, with 16 bases between. Germline V gene lookup returns CDR1 SNHLY and CDR2 FYNNEI. The CDR3 spans 16 residues. The CDR3 sequence is CASSELIIGGSNVLTF. As DNA, the CDR3 is TGTGCCAGCAGTGAATTAATTATAGGAGGGTCCAACGTCCTGACTTTC.

The chain combines TRBV6-5 with TRBJ2-7, with 7 bases matching TRBD1. The germline gives CDR1 MNHEY, CDR2 SVGAGI. After removal of 2 bases from V and 0 bases from J, the junction contained 7 bases not matched to a gene. This CDR3 region has 16 residues. In nucleotides, the CDR3 is TGTGCCAGCAGTTACGCATCCGGGACAGTCTCCTACGAGCAGTACTTC. It translates to CASSYASGTVSYEQYF.

The genes are TRBV7-2 and TRBJ2-7; D perhaps matches TRBD1 (6 bases). There are 16 residues in the CDR3. Germline V gene sequence: CDR1 SGHTA, CDR2 FQGNSA. V lost 5 bases and J 0 bases, leaving 17 bases between the germline ends. This CDR3 reads CASSRRGGTSSYEQYF. In DNA, the CDR3 is TGTGCCAGCAGCCGTAGGGGTGGGACAAGCTCCTACGAGCAGTACTTC.

V and J are TRBV5-4 and TRBJ2-5; D is undetermined. Germline lookup yields CDR1 SGHNT and CDR2 YYREEE (reference sequence). Trimming took off 4 bases at V and 1 base at J, with 11 bases between the two ends. This CDR3 is 14 amino acids long. This chain's CDR3 is CASSTAPLQETQYF. The CDR3 nucleotides are TGTGCCAGCAGCACGGCGCCTCTCCAAGAGACCCAGTACTTC.

V gene TRBV2 combines with J gene TRBJ2-1; D is undetermined. Germline CDR1 and CDR2: SNHLY and FYNNEI. The germline V and J ends were trimmed by 6 bases and 6 bases, with 9 bases remaining between them. The CDR3 contains 12 residues. The CDR3 nucleotides read TGTGCCAGCAGCGCTGGCGGCAATGAGCAGTTCTTC. Its translation: CASSAGGNEQFF. The whole variable domain, filled in from reference TRBV2 and TRBJ2-1, reads EPEVTQTPSHQVTQMGQEVILRCVPISNHLYFYWYRQILGQKVEFLVSFYNNEISEKSEIFDDQFSVERPDGSNFTLKIRSTKLEDSAMYFCASSAGGNEQFFGPGTRLTVL.

The chain couples TRBV25-1 to TRBJ2-1; TRBD2 aligns across 12 bases. This CDR3 has 15 amino acids. Germline V gene sequence: CDR1 MGHDK, CDR2 SYGVNS. With V trimmed by 3 bases and J by 9 bases, 6 bases remained unmatched. The CDR3 protein is CASSDPSGGVGEQFF. In nucleotides, the CDR3 is TGTGCCAGCAGTGATCCTAGCGGGGGGGTAGGTGAGCAGTTCTTC.

The rearrangement links TRBV7-8 to TRBJ1-1; tentatively, D is TRBD1 (5 bases). The CDR3 totals 17 residues. Germline V lookup: CDR1 SGHVS, CDR2 FQNEAQ. V lost 2 bases and J 3 bases, leaving 19 bases between the germline ends. CDR3 sequence (DNA): TGTGCCAGCAGCTTACTCCACTCCGCGGGACGCCACACTGAAGCTTTCTTT. Residues: CASSLLHSAGRHTEAFF.